The next 4 T cell receptor beta chains were all read from a single sample in a study of T-cell memory formation after mild COVID-19. TCRdb reprocessed the 5' RACE reads via MiXCR and lists one record per CDR3 protein. The table lists 350,000 to 450,000 distinct CDR3 sequences, 24% of them singletons. Sequencing input: PBMCs or a T cell subset sorted from them (not recorded which). The receptor source for this set is an adult woman who had mild COVID-19 (a few samples of this study predate the infection). Cell type and time point are not known.

This clonotype was counted between two and nine times. The chain uses TRBV7-2 and TRBJ2-1; 10 nucleotides match TRBD2. Germline CDR1 is SGHTA and CDR2 is FQGNSA. The CDR3 is 17 residues long. The ends lost 1 base at V and 4 bases at J; junction bases unmatched: 7. CDR3 region: CASSLVIGTSVYNEQFF. The CDR3 coding sequence is TGTGCCAGCAGCTTAGTTATCGGGACTAGCGTTTACAATGAGCAGTTCTTC.

J is TRBJ2-2 and V is TRBV12-3 or TRBV12-4; 9 bases match TRBD1. V shed 6 bases, J shed 6 bases, and the junction held 11 bases outside the gene matches. The CDR3 has 16 residues. CDR3 in amino acids: CASRGPGTGLAGELFF. Written as DNA, the CDR3 is TGTGCCAGCAGGGGGCCGGGGACAGGGCTTGCCGGGGAGCTGTTTTTT.

This clonotype was detected only a few times. The chain couples TRBV24-1 to TRBJ2-2; the match to TRBD1 covers 7 bases. V shed 5 bases and J 1 base; nucleotides not matched to a gene: 0. Per the germline V gene, CDR1 is KGHDR and CDR2 is SFDVKD. This CDR3 spans 14 amino acids. CDR3 protein: CATSGQGNTGELFF. The CDR3 nucleotides are TGTGCCACCAGTGGACAGGGGAACACCGGGGAGCTGTTTTTT.

This clonotype was counted ten times or more. The DNA for the CDR3 is TGCAGCGTTGGCGACAGGACCTCTGGAAACACCATATATTTT. Its translation is CSVGDRTSGNTIYF. The chain joins TRBV29-1 to TRBJ1-3, with D perhaps matching TRBD1 (6 bases). This CDR3 is 14 amino acids long. Germline CDR1 SQVTM, CDR2 ANQGSEA. The V and J ends lost 4 bases and 0 bases respectively, with 10 bases between them.